The entry below gives a single TCR beta chain sequence along with its context. The source of the sample is a study of PD-L1 blockade in urothelial cancer. Across the study: The median number of T cells present in blood samples was roughly 140,000.

The germline gives CDR1 MGHDK, CDR2 SYGVNS. CDR3 size: 14 residues. The J segment lost 7 bases and the V segment lost 5 bases, leaving 10 bases of the junction unmatched. Time point specified: peripheral blood 6 weeks after treatment start. Only in-frame clones appear in the TCRdb table, and some are missing; sequencing was by immunoSEQ multiplex PCR. This table holds about 40,000 clones, approximately 80% found once. The V and J genes are TRBV25-1 and TRBJ2-7, with 8 positions matching TRBD1. The source of this sequence is a middle-aged man with urothelial cancer. The source was PBMCs, collected around atezolizumab (anti-PD-L1) treatment. As DNA, the CDR3 is TGTGCCAGCAGTCCCCTGACAGGGGTAGAAGAGCAGTACTTC. Translated, it gives CASSPLTGVEEQYF.